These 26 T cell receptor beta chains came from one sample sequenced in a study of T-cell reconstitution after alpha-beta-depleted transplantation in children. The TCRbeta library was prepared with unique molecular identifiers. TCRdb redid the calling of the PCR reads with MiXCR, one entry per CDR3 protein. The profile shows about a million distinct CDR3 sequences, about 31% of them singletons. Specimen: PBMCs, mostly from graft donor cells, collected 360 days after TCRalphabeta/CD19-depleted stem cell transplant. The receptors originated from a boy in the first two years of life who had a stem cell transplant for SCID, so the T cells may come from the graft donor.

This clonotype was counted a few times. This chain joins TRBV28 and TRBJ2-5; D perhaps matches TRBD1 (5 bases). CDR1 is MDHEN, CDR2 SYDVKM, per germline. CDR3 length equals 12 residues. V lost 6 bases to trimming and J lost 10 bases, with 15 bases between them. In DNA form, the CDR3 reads TGTGCCAGCAGAAGCTTCCAGGGTATCCAGTACTTC. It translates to CASRSFQGIQYF. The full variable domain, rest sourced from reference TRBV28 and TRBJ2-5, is DVKVTQSSRYLVKRTGEKVFLECVQDMDHENMFWYRQDPGLGLRLIYFSYDVKMKEKGDIPEGYSVSREKKERFSLILESASTNQTSMYLCASRSFQGIQYFGPGTRLLVL.

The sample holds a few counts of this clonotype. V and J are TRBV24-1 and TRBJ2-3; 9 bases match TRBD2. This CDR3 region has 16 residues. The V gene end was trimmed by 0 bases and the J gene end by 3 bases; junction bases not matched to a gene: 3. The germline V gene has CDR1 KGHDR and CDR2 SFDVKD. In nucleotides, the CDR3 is TGTGCCACCAGTGATTTGCATGGACTAGCGACAGATACGCAGTATTTT. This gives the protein CATSDLHGLATDTQYF.

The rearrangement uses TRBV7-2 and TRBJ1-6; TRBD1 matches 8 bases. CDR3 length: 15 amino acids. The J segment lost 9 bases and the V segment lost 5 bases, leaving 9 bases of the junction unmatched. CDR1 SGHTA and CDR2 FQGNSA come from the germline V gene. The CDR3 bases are TGTGCCAGCAGCGCCTCCGGACAGGGCAGTTCACCCCTCCACTTT. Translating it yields CASSASGQGSSPLHF.

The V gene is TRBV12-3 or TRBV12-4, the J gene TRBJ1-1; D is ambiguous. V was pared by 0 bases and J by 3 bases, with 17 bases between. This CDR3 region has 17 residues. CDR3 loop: CASSLALQAQVYTEAFF. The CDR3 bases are TGTGCCAGCAGTTTAGCGTTGCAGGCGCAGGTGTACACTGAAGCTTTCTTT.

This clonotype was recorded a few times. The CDR3 loop is CASSRTDRNTGELFF. For the CDR3, the DNA is TGTGCCAGTAGTAGAACGGACAGGAACACCGGGGAGCTGTTTTTT. This rearrangement joins TRBV19 to TRBJ2-2; D perhaps matches TRBD1 (6 bases). From germline, CDR1 is LNHDA and CDR2 SQIVND (reference sequence). Trimming shortened V by 4 bases and J by 1 base, and 10 bases separated the two germline ends. This CDR3 contains 15 residues.

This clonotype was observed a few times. DNA of the CDR3: TGTGCCATCAGTGAGCCGTCGGACGGGGCTAACTATGGCTACACCTTC. Its protein product is CAISEPSDGANYGYTF. The chain couples TRBV10-3 to TRBJ1-2; D not resolved. Trimming cost V 2 bases and J 0 bases, with 13 bases left between them. The germline CDR1 and CDR2 sequences are ENHRY and SYGVKD. The CDR3 has 16 amino acids.

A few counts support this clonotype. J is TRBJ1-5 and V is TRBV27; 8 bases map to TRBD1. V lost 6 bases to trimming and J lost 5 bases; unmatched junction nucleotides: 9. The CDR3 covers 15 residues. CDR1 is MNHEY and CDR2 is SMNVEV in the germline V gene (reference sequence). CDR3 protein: CASSYRRGPDQPQHF. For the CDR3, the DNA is TGTGCCAGCAGCTACCGCAGGGGGCCCGATCAGCCCCAGCATTTT.

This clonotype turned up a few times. CDR3 amino acids: CSVEKLGRAFF. The CDR3, as DNA: TGCAGCGTTGAGAAGCTAGGCCGCGCTTTCTTT. The chain carries TRBV29-1 and TRBJ1-1; no reliable D call. The germline V and J ends were trimmed by 3 bases and 11 bases, with 13 bases remaining between them. Looked up from germline, CDR1 is SQVTM and CDR2 is ANQGSEA. CDR3 length: 11 residues.

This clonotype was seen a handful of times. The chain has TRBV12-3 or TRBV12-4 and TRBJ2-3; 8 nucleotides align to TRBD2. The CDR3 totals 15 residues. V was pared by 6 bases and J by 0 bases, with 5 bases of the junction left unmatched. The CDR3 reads CASSNGGASTDTQYF. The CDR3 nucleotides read TGTGCCAGCAGCAACGGGGGGGCCAGCACAGATACGCAGTATTTT.

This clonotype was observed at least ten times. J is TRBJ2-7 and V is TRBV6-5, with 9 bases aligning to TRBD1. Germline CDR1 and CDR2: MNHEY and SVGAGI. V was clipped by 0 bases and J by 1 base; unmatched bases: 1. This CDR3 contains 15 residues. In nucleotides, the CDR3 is TGTGCCAGCAGTTACTCTGGACAGGGGTCCTACGAGCAGTACTTC. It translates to CASSYSGQGSYEQYF.

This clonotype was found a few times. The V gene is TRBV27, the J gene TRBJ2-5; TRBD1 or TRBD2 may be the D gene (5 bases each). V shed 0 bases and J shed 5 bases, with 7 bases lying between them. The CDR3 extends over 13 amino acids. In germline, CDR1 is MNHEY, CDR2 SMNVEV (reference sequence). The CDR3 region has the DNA TGTGCCAGCAGTTTATCAGGGGACGAGACCCAGTACTTC. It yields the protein CASSLSGDETQYF.

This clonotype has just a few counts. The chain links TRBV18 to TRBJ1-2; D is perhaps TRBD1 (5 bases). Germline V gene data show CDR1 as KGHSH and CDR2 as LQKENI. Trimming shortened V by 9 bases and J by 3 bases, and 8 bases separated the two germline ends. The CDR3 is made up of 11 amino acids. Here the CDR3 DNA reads TGTGCCAGGACGACAGACTATGGCTACACCTTC. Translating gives CARTTDYGYTF. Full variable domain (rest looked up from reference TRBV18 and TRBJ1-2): NAGVMQNPRHLVRRRGQEARLRCSPMKGHSHVYWYRQLPEEGLKFMVYLQKENIIDESGMPKERFSAEFPKEGPSILRIQQVVRGDSAAYFCARTTDYGYTFGSGTRLTVV.

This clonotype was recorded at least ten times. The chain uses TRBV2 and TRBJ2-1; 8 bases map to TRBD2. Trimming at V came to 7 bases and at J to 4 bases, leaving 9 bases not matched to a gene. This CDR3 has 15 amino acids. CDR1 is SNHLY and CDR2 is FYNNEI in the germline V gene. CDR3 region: CASKVAGGLYNEQFF. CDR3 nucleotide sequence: TGTGCCAGCAAAGTGGCGGGGGGACTATACAATGAGCAGTTCTTC. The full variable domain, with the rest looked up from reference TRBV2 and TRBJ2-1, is EPEVTQTPSHQVTQMGQEVILRCVPISNHLYFYWYRQILGQKVEFLVSFYNNEISEKSEIFDDQFSVERPDGSNFTLKIRSTKLEDSAMYFCASKVAGGLYNEQFFGPGTRLTVL.

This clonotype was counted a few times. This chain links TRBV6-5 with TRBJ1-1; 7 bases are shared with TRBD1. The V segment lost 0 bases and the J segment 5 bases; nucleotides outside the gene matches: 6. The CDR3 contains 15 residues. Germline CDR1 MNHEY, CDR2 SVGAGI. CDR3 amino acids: CASSYSDRVWTEAFF. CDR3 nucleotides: TGTGCCAGCAGTTACTCCGACAGGGTGTGGACTGAAGCTTTCTTT.

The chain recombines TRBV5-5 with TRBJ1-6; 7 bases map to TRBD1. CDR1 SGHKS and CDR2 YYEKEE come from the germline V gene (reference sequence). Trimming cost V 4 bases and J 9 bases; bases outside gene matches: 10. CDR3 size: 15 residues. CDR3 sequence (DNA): TGTGCCAGCAGCCGCCTAGAGGGGGCAGGTTCACCCCTCCACTTT. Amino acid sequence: CASSRLEGAGSPLHF.

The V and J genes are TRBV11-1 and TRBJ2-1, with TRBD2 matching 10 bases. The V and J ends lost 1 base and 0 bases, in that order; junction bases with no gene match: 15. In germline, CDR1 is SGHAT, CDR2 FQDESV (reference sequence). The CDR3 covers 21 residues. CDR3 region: CASSLVSGRSGGPFSYNEQFF. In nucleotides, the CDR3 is TGTGCCAGCAGCTTAGTGTCCGGTCGTAGCGGGGGGCCTTTCTCCTACAATGAGCAGTTCTTC. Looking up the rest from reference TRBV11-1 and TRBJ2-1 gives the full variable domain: EAEVAQSPRYKITEKSQAVAFWCDPISGHATLYWYRQILGQGPELLVQFQDESVVDDSQLPKDRFSAERLKGVDSTLKIQPAELGDSAMYLCASSLVSGRSGGPFSYNEQFFGPGTRLTVL.

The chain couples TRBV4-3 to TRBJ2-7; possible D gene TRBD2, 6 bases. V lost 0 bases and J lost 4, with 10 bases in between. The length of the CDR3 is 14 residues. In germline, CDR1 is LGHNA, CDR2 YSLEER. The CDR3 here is CASSQEREGYEQYF. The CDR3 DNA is TGCGCCAGCAGCCAAGAGCGGGAAGGGTACGAGCAGTACTTC.

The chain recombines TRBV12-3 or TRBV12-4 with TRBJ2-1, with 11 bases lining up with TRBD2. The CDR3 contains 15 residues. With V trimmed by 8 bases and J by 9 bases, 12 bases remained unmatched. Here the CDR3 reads CASRSGLAGGSEQFF. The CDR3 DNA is TGTGCCAGCCGCTCGGGGCTAGCGGGGGGCAGTGAGCAGTTCTTC.

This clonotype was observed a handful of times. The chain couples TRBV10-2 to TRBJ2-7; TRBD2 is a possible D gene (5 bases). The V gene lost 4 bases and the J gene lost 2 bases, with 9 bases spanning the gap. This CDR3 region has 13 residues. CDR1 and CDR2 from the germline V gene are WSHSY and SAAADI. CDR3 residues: CASSVGAAYEQYF. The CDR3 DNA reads TGCGCCAGCAGTGTGGGAGCAGCCTACGAGCAGTACTTC.

This chain's CDR3 is CASSSDPGPKVHEQYF. The DNA of the CDR3 is TGTGCCAGCAGCTCGGATCCGGGACCAAAGGTCCACGAGCAGTACTTC. V is TRBV7-3 and J is TRBJ2-7, with D perhaps TRBD1 or TRBD2 (5 bases each). V was pared by 4 bases and J by 5 bases, with 21 bases between. The CDR3 is 16 amino acids. In germline, CDR1 is SGHTA, CDR2 FQGTGA.

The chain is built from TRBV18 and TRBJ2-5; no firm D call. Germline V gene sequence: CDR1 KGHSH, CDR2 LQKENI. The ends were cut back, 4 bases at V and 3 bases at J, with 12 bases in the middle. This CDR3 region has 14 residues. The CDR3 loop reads CASSLSGSEETQYF. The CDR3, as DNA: TGTGCCAGCTCACTGTCCGGCAGCGAAGAGACCCAGTACTTC.

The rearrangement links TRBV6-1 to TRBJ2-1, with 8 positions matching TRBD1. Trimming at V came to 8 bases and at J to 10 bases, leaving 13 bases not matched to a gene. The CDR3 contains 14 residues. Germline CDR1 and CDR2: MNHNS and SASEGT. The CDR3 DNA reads TGTGCCAGCGGAACCTTTAACAGGGGGACCGAGCAGTTCTTC. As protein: CASGTFNRGTEQFF.

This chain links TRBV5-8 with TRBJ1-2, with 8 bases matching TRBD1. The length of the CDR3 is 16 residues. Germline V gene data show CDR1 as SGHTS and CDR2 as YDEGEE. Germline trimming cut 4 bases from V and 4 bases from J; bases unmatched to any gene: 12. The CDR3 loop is CASSPPWTGRLYGYTF. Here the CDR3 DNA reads TGTGCCAGCAGCCCTCCCTGGACAGGGAGACTCTATGGCTACACCTTC. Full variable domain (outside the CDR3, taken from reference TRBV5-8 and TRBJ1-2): EAGVTQSPTHLIKTRGQQATLRCSPISGHTSVYWYQQALGLGLQFLLWYDEGEERNRGNFPPRFSGRQFPNYSSELNVNALELEDSALYLCASSPPWTGRLYGYTFGSGTRLTVV.

This chain's CDR3 is CASSLYPEAFF. The CDR3 region has the DNA TGTGCCAGCAGCTTATACCCTGAAGCTTTCTTT. The chain couples TRBV7-2 to TRBJ1-1; D gene ambiguous. The length of the CDR3 is 11 residues. Trimming stripped 2 bases from V and 6 bases from J, with 4 bases between. CDR1 and CDR2 from the germline V gene are SGHTA and FQGNSA.

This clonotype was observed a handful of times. Here the CDR3 reads CASSLSGQSHNEQFF. The CDR3 bases are TGTGCCAGCAGCTTAAGTGGCCAGAGTCACAATGAGCAGTTCTTC. This chain uses TRBV7-9 with TRBJ2-1; D is unresolved. The CDR3 totals 15 residues. Germline CDR1 and CDR2: SEHNR and FQNEAQ (reference sequence). Trimming shortened V by 2 bases and J by 5 bases, and 13 bases separated the two germline ends. Drawing the rest from reference TRBV7-9 and TRBJ2-1, the complete variable domain is DTGVSQNPRHKITKRGQNVTFRCDPISEHNRLYWYRQTLGQGPEFLTYFQNEAQLEKSRLLSDRFSAERPKGSFSTLEIQRTEQGDSAMYLCASSLSGQSHNEQFFGPGTRLTVL.

DNA of the CDR3: TGCGCCAGCAGCCGTCGGGACGGAAGACTAGCGGGAGGTCCCGGGGCCAACGTCCTGACTTTC. The encoded protein is CASSRRDGRLAGGPGANVLTF. The chain has TRBV5-1 and TRBJ2-6, with 13 bases fitting TRBD2. Germline values: CDR1 SGHRS, CDR2 YFSETQ. The CDR3 is 21 residues long. V gave up 4 bases and J gave up 4 bases; unmatched junction bases: 17.